This T cell receptor beta chain comes out of a study of shared clonotypes between healthy human individuals. A remark on this clone: Its antigen remains unknown.

In the naive CD8 group, cells lacked CD45RO and were positively selected for CCR7, so terminally differentiated effector memory CD45RA+ cells were left out. Germline V gives CDR1 SGHTA, CDR2 FQGNSA. The ends lost 2 bases at V and 3 bases at J; junction bases unmatched: 13. CDR3 length equals 19 residues. The protocol was immunoSEQ multiplex PCR, while the TCRdb copy is restricted to in-frame clones and leaves out a portion. The sample shows around 700,000 clones, about 91% of them seen only once. The study's findings and limits: The four-donor shared clonotypes exceeded non-shared clonotypes in generation probability, with non-shared ones scoring lower.

Sequenced: naive CD8+ T cells sorted from blood. The rearrangement links TRBV7-2 to TRBJ2-2; 9 bases match TRBD2. The sequence derives from a man aged 25 to 45 in good health. CDR3 residues: CASSLFIPVVAGDTGELFF. As DNA, the CDR3 is TGTGCCAGCAGCTTATTCATTCCGGTGGTAGCGGGAGACACCGGGGAGCTGTTTTTT.